A selection of T cell receptor beta chains follows, all from one sample in a study of T cell clonotyping in hematopoietic cell transplantation. Libraries were prepared by immunoSEQ multiplex PCR; TCRdb keeps only in-frame clonotypes and omits some of them. The sample has about 41,000 clones, 95% seen once; the top ten hold around 1%. Sequenced sample: peripheral blood mononuclear cells. These receptors all come from a man aged 25-45 years in good health. Some clones in this sample may be carry-over from other donors' samples. The CDR3 runs from the conserved cysteine through the conserved F or W. A D gene is named only where the DNA matches it firmly. For some rows the clone size is stated as once, few or many, or as a class when expanded; others skip it.

TRBJ1-2	.	TRBV6-5	.	CASSYSNPPYGYTF	TGTGCCAGCAGTTACTCGAATCCGCCCTATGGCTACACCTTC
TRBJ2-3	TRBD2	TRBV9	.	CASSTRTSGGADTQYF	TGTGCCAGCAGCACTCGGACTAGCGGGGGTGCAGATACGCAGTATTTT
TRBJ2-3	TRBD2	TRBV7-2	.	CASSWGLAGGVTDTQYF	TGTGCCAGCAGCTGGGGACTAGCGGGAGGCGTGACAGATACGCAGTATTTT
TRBJ1-2	.	TRBV4-3	.	CASSLSVGEGYTF	TGCGCCAGCAGCCTCTCGGTTGGGGAGGGCTACACCTTC
TRBJ1-1	.	TRBV30	.	CAWSVQGRNTEAFF	TGTGCCTGGAGTGTTCAGGGACGGAACACTGAAGCTTTCTTT
TRBJ1-2	.	TRBV4-3	.	CASSQDPQGGYGYTF	TGCGCCAGCAGCCAAGATCCCCAGGGTGGGTATGGCTACACCTTC
TRBJ1-2	.	TRBV27	.	CASAARVTLGGGYTF	TGTGCCAGCGCCGCCAGGGTGACCCTCGGAGGTGGCTACACCTTC
TRBJ2-7	.	TRBV7-9	.	CASSLTVSGDEQYF	TGTGCCAGCAGCTTAACAGTTAGTGGGGACGAGCAGTACTTC
TRBJ1-5	.	TRBV21-1	.	CASSKARRGRQPQHF	TGTGCCAGCAGCAAAGCCCGGCGGGGAAGGCAGCCCCAGCATTTT
TRBJ2-3	TRBD2	TRBV6-1	.	CASSVLSGAGATDTQYF	TGTGCCAGCAGTGTCCTCTCTGGAGCGGGAGCTACAGATACGCAGTATTTT
TRBJ1-1	.	TRBV14	.	CASSQDRGAAEAFF	TGTGCCAGCAGCCAAGATCGGGGGGCGGCTGAAGCTTTCTTT
TRBJ1-1	.	TRBV27	.	CASSLWGGREAFF	TGTGCCAGCAGTTTATGGGGCGGGAGGGAAGCTTTCTTT
TRBJ2-5	TRBD2	TRBV27	.	CASRAAGAVETQYF	TGTGCCAGCAGGGCAGCGGGAGCGGTAGAGACCCAGTACTTC
TRBJ2-7	.	TRBV6-1	.	CASVLSDRSNEQYF	TGTGCCAGCGTCCTCTCTGATCGTAGTAACGAGCAGTACTTC
TRBJ1-1	.	TRBV18	once	CASSPGAAQNTEAFF	TGTGCCAGCTCACCCGGGGCAGCACAAAACACTGAAGCTTTCTTT
TRBJ1-2	.	TRBV6-5	once	CASSSGGVFGYTF	TGTGCCAGCAGTAGCGGGGGGGTTTTTGGCTACACCTTC
TRBJ2-7	TRBD2	TRBV15	.	CATSRGGLDISYEQYF	TGTGCCACCAGCAGGGGGGGACTAGACATTTCCTACGAGCAGTACTTC
TRBJ1-2	TRBD1	TRBV7-2	.	CASSFPGQYYGYTF	TGTGCCAGCAGCTTTCCGGGACAGTACTATGGCTACACCTTC
TRBJ2-5	TRBD2	TRBV7-3	.	CASSPSGGPRETQYF	TGTGCCAGCAGCCCTAGCGGGGGGCCCCGAGAGACCCAGTACTTC
TRBJ2-1	TRBD2	TRBV14	.	CASSQGGLVDEQFF	TGTGCCAGCAGCCAGGGAGGGTTGGTTGATGAGCAGTTCTTC
TRBJ1-5	.	TRBV5-1	.	CASSLDSRVNQPQHF	TGCGCCAGCAGCTTGGATTCCAGGGTCAATCAGCCCCAGCATTTT
TRBJ1-2	.	TRBV6-5	.	CASSYITGERNGYTF	TGTGCCAGCAGTTACATTACCGGGGAGAGAAATGGCTACACCTTC
TRBJ2-3	TRBD2	TRBV11-2	.	CASSLDRRFRLAGGTDTQYF	TGTGCCAGCAGCTTAGATAGGAGGTTTCGACTAGCGGGCGGCACAGATACGCAGTATTTT
TRBJ1-1	.	TRBV5-4	.	CASSLAGGMNTEAFF	TGTGCCAGCAGCTTGGCGGGGGGAATGAACACTGAAGCTTTCTTT
TRBJ2-3	.	TRBV19	.	CASMKGGGTDTQYF	TGTGCCAGTATGAAGGGGGGCGGAACAGATACGCAGTATTTT
TRBJ1-3	.	TRBV7-2	.	CASSLPFRSVSGNTIYF	TGTGCCAGCAGCTTACCCTTTAGGTCTGTCTCTGGAAACACCATATATTTT
TRBJ2-1	.	TRBV5-1	once	CASSPHLGTQGNEQFF	TGCGCCAGCAGCCCTCATTTGGGAACGCAAGGCAATGAGCAGTTCTTC
TRBJ1-1	.	TRBV5-1	.	CASSYTLSLANTEAFF	TGCGCCAGCAGCTACACCTTGTCATTGGCTAACACTGAAGCTTTCTTT
TRBJ1-2	.	TRBV29-1	.	CSVRGQTSNYGYTF	TGCAGCGTGCGAGGACAGACATCCAACTATGGCTACACCTTC
TRBJ1-1	.	TRBV5-6	.	CASSLGALNTEAFF	TGTGCCAGCAGCTTGGGGGCCCTGAACACTGAAGCTTTCTTT
TRBJ2-5	.	TRBV6-1	.	CASSGQRQKETQYF	TGTGCCAGCAGTGGCCAAAGACAGAAAGAGACCCAGTACTTC
TRBJ2-7	.	TRBV2	.	CASTATGTYYEQYF	TGTGCCAGCACCGCGACAGGGACTTACTACGAGCAGTACTTC
TRBJ1-2	TRBD1	TRBV5-6	.	CASSLGPPGGADGYTF	TGTGCCAGCAGCTTGGGGCCCCCAGGGGGCGCCGATGGCTACACCTTC
TRBJ2-3	.	TRBV2	.	CASKSGDTQYF	TGTGCCAGCAAAAGCGGAGATACGCAGTATTTT
TRBJ2-5	.	TRBV30	once	CAWRYEETQYF	TGTGCCTGGAGGTATGAAGAGACCCAGTACTTC
TRBJ1-1	TRBD1	TRBV2	.	CASSNFGTATEAFF	TGTGCCAGCAGTAATTTTGGGACAGCCACTGAAGCTTTCTTT
TRBJ2-2	.	TRBV7-7	.	CASSSGRSNTGELFF	TGTGCTAGCAGCTCAGGACGGTCGAACACCGGGGAGCTGTTTTTT
TRBJ2-5	TRBD2	TRBV2	.	CASNGLEQETQYF	TGTGCCAGCAATGGACTAGAGCAAGAGACCCAGTACTTC
TRBJ2-3	.	TRBV5-4	.	CASSRIPDRPSTDTQYF	TGTGCCAGCAGCCGAATACCGGACAGACCTAGCACAGATACGCAGTATTTT
TRBJ1-5	TRBD1	TRBV5-6	.	CASSLAGTGDQPQHF	TGTGCCAGCAGCTTGGCCGGGACAGGGGATCAGCCCCAGCATTTT
TRBJ2-3	.	TRBV5-1	.	CASSPEGSTDTQYF	TGCGCCAGCAGCCCGGAGGGGAGCACAGATACGCAGTATTTT
TRBJ1-1	.	TRBV2	.	CASRDPRGATMNTEAFF	TGTGCCAGCAGGGACCCCAGGGGCGCTACCATGAACACTGAAGCTTTCTTT
TRBJ1-6	.	TRBV12-5	.	CASGLVMGTDNSPLHF	TGTGCTAGTGGTTTGGTAATGGGGACCGATAATTCACCCCTCCACTTT
TRBJ2-1	TRBD1	TRBV5-1	.	CASSLEGQGSNEQFF	TGCGCCAGCAGCTTGGAGGGACAGGGGTCCAATGAGCAGTTCTTC
TRBJ1-2	TRBD1	TRBV7-8	.	CASSLSGQVRYGYTF	TGTGCCAGCAGCTTATCAGGACAGGTCCGCTATGGCTACACCTTC
TRBJ2-2	TRBD2	TRBV19	.	CASTHGVLAGVGGTGELFF	TGTGCCAGTACCCACGGGGTACTAGCGGGAGTAGGAGGCACCGGGGAGCTGTTTTTT
TRBJ1-2	TRBD1	TRBV4-2	once	CASSQDQTGDAGYTF	TGTGCCAGCAGCCAAGATCAAACAGGGGACGCTGGCTACACCTTC
TRBJ2-7	.	TRBV5-4	.	CASSSGTGAYEQYF	TGTGCCAGCAGTTCCGGGACTGGGGCCTACGAGCAGTACTTC
TRBJ1-3	.	TRBV11-2	.	CASSLTDFSGNTIYF	TGTGCCAGCAGCTTAACAGACTTCTCTGGAAACACCATATATTTT
TRBJ1-2	.	TRBV27	.	CASKRQSDNYGYTF	TGTGCCAGCAAACGACAGTCTGATAACTATGGCTACACCTTC
TRBJ2-1	TRBD1	TRBV6-5	.	CASSSATGVNEQFF	TGTGCCAGCAGTTCCGCGACAGGGGTCAATGAGCAGTTCTTC
TRBJ1-4	TRBD1	TRBV2	.	CASSEWDRTGGEKLFF	TGTGCCAGCAGTGAATGGGACCGGACAGGGGGCGAAAAACTGTTTTTT
TRBJ1-1	.	TRBV28	.	CASRPVRNTEAFF	TGTGCCAGCAGACCCGTTAGGAACACTGAAGCTTTCTTT
TRBJ2-3	.	TRBV30	.	CAWTGHSTDTQYF	TGTGCCTGGACAGGACACAGCACAGATACGCAGTATTTT
TRBJ1-1	.	TRBV2	.	CASSVGQGLLAAFF	TGTGCCAGCAGTGTTGGGCAGGGGCTTCTGGCAGCTTTCTTT